The following is a T cell receptor beta chain sequence with its context. CDR1 SGHKS and CDR2 YYEKEE come from the germline V gene (reference sequence). V was clipped by 0 bases and J by 0 bases, with 4 bases between them. This CDR3 has 14 amino acids. The data originate from a study of blood T cell repertoires in COVID-19. Repertoires were generated with immunoSEQ multiplex PCR, while TCRdb's copy carries only in-frame clones and drops some. The sample carries some 120,000 clones, 82% recorded once. The sample taken for sequencing was peripheral blood. The rearrangement links TRBV5-5 to TRBJ1-5; D is unclear. The sequence derives from a human donor in a cohort sampled during active COVID-19. The CDR3 region has the DNA TGTGCCAGCAGCTTGGCGTTTAGCAATCAGCCCCAGCATTTT. It yields the protein CASSLAFSNQPQHF.